The clone carrying this TCR beta chain was seen repeatedly, ten times or more. This entry comes from a study of T cells in Graves' hyperthyroidism and ophthalmopathy. The germline gives CDR1 MNHNS, CDR2 SASEGT. Deletions cut 1 base from V and 10 bases from J, with 16 bases between. CDR3 length: 14 amino acids. Amplified regions were TCR beta CDR3 sequences from RNA transcripts. First-round RT-PCR targeting the TCR CDR3 was performed with the HTBI primer set. TCRdb independently ran MiXCR on the multiplex PCR reads; one entry per CDR3 protein. The sample holds fewer than 650,000 distinct CDR3 sequences, about 15% seen once.

The gene calls are TRBV6-1 and TRBJ1-1; D perhaps matches TRBD1 (5 bases). Sequencing used blood. The receptor's source is a woman aged 40 to 50 with Graves' hyperthyroidism. The CDR3 is CASSEVQRLRGAFF. CDR3 coding DNA: TGTGCCAGCAGTGAAGTACAACGGCTAAGGGGAGCTTTCTTT.